This T cell receptor (beta chain) was recorded in a study of cytomegalovirus exposure and HLA in healthy donors. Points from the study as a whole: On later analysis, the bulk of CMV-associated TCR beta chains appeared to be HLA-restricted. Follow-up analysis seemed to connect common viral pathogens with several of the most significant clusters identified. Associated with cytomegalovirus, according to the listing, were about 160 TCR beta chains. Available immune exposure information was restricted to CMV serostatus only.

Trimming shortened V by 5 bases and J by 9 bases, and 11 bases separated the two germline ends. Germline CDR1 reads MDHEN; CDR2 reads SYDVKM. This CDR3 comprises 13 residues. It was with 60 Vbeta and 13 Jbeta primers that the PCR ran. This table comes from immunoSEQ multiplex PCR, and its TCRdb copy is limited to in-frame clones, with some not included. Here the sample spans around 170,000 clones, about 80% being singletons. As for this clone: Its matching antigen is unknown.

This chain links TRBV28 with TRBJ1-6; maybe TRBD1 (5 bases). This clonotype originated in a woman aged 50 to 65 in good health and CMV-seronegative. Sequenced: PBMCs. CDR3: CASSRDFSSPLHF. CDR3 sequence (DNA): TGTGCCAGCAGTCGGGACTTTAGTTCACCCCTCCACTTT.